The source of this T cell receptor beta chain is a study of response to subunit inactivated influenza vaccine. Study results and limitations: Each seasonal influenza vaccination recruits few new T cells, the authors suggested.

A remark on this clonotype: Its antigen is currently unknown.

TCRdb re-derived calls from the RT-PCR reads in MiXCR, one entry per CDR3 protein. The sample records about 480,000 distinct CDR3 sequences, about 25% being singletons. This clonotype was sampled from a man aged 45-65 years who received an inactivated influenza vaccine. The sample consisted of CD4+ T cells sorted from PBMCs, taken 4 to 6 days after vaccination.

CDR3 protein: CASSASRGSTEAFF. CDR3 nucleotides: TGTGCCAGCAGTGCCTCCAGGGGATCCACTGAAGCTTTCTTT. The chain employs TRBV6-1 and TRBJ1-1; tentatively, D is TRBD1 (6 bases). V shed 4 bases and J shed 4 bases, with 13 bases lying between them. CDR3 length equals 14 residues. In germline, CDR1 is MNHNS, CDR2 SASEGT.